This T cell receptor beta chain was retrieved from a study of regulatory T cells in long-lasting Graves disease. Study-level information: Recently diagnosed Graves' patients had received antithyroid drugs for under 3 months. Study-wide points: Persistent Graves' patients showed less TCR diversity than newly diagnosed patients showed. With persistent disease, TRBV28, TRBJ1-2 and TRBJ2-5 were the favored segments.

This clonotype was picked up many times. Antigen unknown. Described time point: newly diagnosed GD, antithyroid drugs for less than 3 months. Making the TCR library involved RNA that had been extracted from PBMCs. To make TCR beta libraries, researchers used iRepertoire HTBI primers and Arm-PCR of CDR3 regions. Via MiXCR, TCRdb re-called the multiplex PCR reads, giving one row per CDR3 protein. The sample has around 500,000 distinct CDR3 sequences, about 12% seen once; the top ten hold 7.5% to 9%. The CDR3 is 15 amino acids. Germline CDR1 and CDR2: ENHRY and SYGVKD. V shed 2 bases and J 6 bases; nucleotides not matched to a gene: 8. These same records also appear under a second study, on T cells in Graves' hyperthyroidism and ophthalmopathy. That source notes: The HTBI set primed first-round TCR CDR3 RT-PCR.

V gene TRBV10-3 combines with J gene TRBJ2-7; TRBD1 agrees at 9 bases. The specimen comprised peripheral blood mononuclear cells (PBMCs), sampled at new diagnosis, from a patient treated with antithyroid drugs. The origin of this receptor is a woman in her twenties or thirties with Graves disease. In DNA form, the CDR3 reads TGTGCCATCAGTGAGGCCGGGACAGGGTTCGGCGAGCAGTACTTC. Translated: CAISEAGTGFGEQYF.